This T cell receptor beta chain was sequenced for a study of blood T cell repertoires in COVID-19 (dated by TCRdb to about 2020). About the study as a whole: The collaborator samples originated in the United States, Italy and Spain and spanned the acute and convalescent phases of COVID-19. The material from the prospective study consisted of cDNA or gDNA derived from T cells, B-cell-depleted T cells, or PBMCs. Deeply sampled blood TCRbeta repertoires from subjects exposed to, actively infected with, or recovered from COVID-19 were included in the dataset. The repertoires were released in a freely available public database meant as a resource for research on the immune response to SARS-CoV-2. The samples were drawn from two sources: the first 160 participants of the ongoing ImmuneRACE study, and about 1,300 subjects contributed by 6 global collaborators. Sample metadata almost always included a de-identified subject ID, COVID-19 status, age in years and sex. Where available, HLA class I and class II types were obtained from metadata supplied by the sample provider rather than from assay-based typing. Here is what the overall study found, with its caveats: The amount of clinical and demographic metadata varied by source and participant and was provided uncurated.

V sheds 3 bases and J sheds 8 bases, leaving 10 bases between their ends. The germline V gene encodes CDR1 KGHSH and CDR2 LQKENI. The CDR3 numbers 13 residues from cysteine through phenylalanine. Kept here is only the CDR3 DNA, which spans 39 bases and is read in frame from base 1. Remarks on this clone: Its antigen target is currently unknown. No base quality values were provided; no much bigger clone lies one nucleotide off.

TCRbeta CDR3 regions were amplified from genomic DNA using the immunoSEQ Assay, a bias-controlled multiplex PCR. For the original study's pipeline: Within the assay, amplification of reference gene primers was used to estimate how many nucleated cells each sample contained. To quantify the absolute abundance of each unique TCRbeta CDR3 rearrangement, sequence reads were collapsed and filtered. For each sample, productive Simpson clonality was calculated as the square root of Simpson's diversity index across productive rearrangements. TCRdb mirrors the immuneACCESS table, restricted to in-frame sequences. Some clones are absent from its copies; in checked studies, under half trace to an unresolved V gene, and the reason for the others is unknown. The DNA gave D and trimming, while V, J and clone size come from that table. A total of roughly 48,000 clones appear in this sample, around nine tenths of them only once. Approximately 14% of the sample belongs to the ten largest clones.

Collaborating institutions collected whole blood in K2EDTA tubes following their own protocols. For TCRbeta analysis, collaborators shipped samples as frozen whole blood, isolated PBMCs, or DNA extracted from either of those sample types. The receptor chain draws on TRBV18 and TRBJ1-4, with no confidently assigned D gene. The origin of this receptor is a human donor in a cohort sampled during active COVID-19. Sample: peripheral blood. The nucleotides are TGTGCCAGCTCACCGAGGGAAGGGGAAAAACTGTTTTTT. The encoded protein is CASSPREGEKLFF.